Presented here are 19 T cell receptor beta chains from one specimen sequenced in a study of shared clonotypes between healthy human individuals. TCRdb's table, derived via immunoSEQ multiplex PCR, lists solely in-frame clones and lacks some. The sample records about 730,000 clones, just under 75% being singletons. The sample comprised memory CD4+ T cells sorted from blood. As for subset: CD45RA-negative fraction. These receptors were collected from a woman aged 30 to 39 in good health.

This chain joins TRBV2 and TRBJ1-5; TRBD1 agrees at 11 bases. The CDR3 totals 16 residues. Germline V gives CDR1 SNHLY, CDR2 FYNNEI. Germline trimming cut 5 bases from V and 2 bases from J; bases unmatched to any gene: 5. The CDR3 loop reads CASSRTGGQGNQPQHF. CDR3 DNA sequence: TGTGCCAGCAGTAGGACAGGGGGCCAGGGCAATCAGCCCCAGCATTTT.

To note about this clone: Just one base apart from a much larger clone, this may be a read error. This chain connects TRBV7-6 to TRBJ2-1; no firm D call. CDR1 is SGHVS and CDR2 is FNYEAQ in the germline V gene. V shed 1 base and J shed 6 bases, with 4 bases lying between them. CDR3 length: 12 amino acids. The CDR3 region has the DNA TGTGCCAGCAGCTTAGTAGGCAATGAGCAGTTCTTC. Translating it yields CASSLVGNEQFF.

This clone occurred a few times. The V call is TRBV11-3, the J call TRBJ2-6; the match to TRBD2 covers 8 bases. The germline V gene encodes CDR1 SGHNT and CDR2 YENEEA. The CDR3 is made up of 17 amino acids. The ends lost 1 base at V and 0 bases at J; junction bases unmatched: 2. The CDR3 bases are TGTGCCAGCAGCTTAGGGACTAGCAGCTCTGGGGCCAACGTCCTGACTTTC. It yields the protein CASSLGTSSSGANVLTF.

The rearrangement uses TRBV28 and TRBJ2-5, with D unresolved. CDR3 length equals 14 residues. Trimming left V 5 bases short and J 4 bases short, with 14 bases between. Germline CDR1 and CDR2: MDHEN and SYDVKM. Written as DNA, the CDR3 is TGTGCCAGCAGTCCTCCCGACGGACCAGAGACCCAGTACTTC. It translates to CASSPPDGPETQYF.

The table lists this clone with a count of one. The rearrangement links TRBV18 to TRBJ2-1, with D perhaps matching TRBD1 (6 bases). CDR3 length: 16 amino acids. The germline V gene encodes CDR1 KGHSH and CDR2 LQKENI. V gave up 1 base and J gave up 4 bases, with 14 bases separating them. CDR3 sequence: CASSPLAGEKYNEQFF. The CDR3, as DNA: TGTGCCAGCTCACCACTTGCAGGGGAAAAATACAATGAGCAGTTCTTC.

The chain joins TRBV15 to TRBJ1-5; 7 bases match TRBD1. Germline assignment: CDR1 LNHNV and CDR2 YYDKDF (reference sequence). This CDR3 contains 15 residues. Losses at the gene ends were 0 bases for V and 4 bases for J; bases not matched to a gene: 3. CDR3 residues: CATSRDTGDNQPQHF. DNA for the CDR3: TGTGCCACCAGCAGAGATACAGGGGATAATCAGCCCCAGCATTTT.

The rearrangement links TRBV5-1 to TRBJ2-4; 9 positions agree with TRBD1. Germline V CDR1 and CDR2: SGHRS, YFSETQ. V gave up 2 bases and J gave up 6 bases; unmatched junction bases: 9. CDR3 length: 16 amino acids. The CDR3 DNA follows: TGCGCCAGCAGCTTAACCCTACAGGGGGCAAGAAACATTCAGTACTTC. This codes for CASSLTLQGARNIQYF.

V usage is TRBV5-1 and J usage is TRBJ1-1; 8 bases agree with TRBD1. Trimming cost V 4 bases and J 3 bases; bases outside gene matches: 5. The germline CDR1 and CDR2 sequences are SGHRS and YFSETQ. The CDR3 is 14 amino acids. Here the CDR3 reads CASSIAQGDTEAFF. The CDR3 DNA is TGCGCCAGCAGCATCGCACAGGGGGACACTGAAGCTTTCTTT.

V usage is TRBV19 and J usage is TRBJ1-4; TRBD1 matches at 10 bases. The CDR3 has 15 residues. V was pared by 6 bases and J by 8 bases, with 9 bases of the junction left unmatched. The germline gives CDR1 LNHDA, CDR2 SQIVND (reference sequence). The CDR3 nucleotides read TGTGCCAGTAGGAAAGCCGGGACAGGGGTAGAAAAACTGTTTTTT. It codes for CASRKAGTGVEKLFF.

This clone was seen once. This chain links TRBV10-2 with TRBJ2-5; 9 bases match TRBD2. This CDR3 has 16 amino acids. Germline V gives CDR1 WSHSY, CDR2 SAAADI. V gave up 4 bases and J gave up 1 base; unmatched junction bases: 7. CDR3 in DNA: TGCGCCAGCAGTGCCTTTAGCGGGAGACCCCAAGAGACCCAGTACTTC. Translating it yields CASSAFSGRPQETQYF.

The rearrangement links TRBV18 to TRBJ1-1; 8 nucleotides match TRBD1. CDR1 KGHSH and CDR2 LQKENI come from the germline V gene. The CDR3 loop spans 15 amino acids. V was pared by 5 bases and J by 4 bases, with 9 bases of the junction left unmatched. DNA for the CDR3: TGTGCCAGCTCAGCACGGGGACAGGCTGGCACTGAAGCTTTCTTT. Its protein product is CASSARGQAGTEAFF.

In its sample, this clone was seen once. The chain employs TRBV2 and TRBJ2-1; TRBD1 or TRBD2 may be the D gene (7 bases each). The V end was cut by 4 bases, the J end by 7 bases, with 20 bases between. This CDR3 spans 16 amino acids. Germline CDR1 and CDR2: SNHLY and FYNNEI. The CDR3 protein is CASSAEGASGPNEQFF. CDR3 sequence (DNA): TGTGCCAGCAGTGCCGAGGGGGCTAGCGGACCGAATGAGCAGTTCTTC.

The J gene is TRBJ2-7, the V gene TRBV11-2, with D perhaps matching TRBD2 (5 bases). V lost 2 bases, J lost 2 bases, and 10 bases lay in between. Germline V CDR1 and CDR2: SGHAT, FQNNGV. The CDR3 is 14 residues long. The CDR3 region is CASSLSEGTYEQYF. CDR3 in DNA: TGTGCCAGCAGCTTAAGTGAGGGAACCTACGAGCAGTACTTC.

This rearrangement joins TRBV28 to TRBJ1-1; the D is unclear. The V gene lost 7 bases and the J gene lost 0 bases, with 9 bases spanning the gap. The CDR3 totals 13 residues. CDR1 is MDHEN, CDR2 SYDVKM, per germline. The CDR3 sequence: CASIKRVNTEAFF. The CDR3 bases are TGTGCCAGCATCAAGCGAGTGAACACTGAAGCTTTCTTT.

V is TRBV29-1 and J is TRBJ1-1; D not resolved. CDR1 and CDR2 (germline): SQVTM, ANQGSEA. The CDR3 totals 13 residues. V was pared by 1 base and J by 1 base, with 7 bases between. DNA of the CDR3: TGCAGCGTTGAAGTCAACCCGAACACTGAAGCTTTCTTT. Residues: CSVEVNPNTEAFF. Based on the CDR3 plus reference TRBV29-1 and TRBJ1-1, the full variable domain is SAVISQKPSRDICQRGTSLTIQCQVDSQVTMMFWYRQQPGQSLTLIATANQGSEATYESGFVIDKFPISRPNLTFSTLTVSNMSPEDSSIYLCSVEVNPNTEAFFGQGTRLTVV.

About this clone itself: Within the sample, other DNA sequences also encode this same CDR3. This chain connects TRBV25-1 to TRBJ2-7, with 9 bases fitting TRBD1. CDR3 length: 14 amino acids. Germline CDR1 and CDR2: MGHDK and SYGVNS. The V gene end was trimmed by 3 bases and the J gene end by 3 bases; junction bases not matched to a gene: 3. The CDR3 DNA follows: TGTGCCAGCAGTGAGGGGACAGGGAGCTACGAGCAGTACTTC. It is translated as CASSEGTGSYEQYF.

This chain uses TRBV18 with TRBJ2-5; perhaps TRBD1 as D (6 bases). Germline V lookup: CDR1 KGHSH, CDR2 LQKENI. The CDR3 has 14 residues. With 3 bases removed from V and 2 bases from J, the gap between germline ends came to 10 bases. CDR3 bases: TGTGCCAGCTCACCCAACAGGGATCAAGAGACCCAGTACTTC. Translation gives CASSPNRDQETQYF.

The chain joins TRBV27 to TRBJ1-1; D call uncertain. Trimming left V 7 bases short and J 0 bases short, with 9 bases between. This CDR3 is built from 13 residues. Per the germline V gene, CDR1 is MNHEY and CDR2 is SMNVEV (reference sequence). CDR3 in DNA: TGTGCCAGCAAAACCAATATGAACACTGAAGCTTTCTTT. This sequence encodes CASKTNMNTEAFF.

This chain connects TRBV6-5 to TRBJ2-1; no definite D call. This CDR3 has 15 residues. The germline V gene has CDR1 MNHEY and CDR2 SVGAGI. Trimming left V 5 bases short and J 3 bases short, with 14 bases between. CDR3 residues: CASSPHQVNYNEQFF. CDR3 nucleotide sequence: TGTGCCAGCAGTCCCCATCAGGTTAACTACAATGAGCAGTTCTTC.